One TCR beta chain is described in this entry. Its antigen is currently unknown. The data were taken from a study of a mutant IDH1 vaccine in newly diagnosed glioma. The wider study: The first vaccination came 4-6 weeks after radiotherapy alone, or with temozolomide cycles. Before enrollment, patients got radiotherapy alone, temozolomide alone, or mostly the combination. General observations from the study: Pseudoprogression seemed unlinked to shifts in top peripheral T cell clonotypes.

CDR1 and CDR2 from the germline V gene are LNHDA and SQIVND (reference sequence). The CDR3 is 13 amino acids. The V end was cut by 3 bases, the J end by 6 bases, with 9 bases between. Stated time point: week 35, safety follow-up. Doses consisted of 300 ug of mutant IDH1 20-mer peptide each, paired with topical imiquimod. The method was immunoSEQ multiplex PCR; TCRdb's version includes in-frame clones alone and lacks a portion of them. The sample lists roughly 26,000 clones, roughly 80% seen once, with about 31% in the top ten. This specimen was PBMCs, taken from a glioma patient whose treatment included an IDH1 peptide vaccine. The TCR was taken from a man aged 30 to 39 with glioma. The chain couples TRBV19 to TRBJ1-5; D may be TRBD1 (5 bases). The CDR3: CASSIRDVQPQHF. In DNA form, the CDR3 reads TGTGCCAGTAGTATCAGGGACGTTCAGCCCCAGCATTTT. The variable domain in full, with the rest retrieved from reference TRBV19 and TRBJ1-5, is DGGITQSPKYLFRKEGQNVTLSCEQNLNHDAMYWYRQDPGQGLRLIYYSQIVNDFQKGDIAEGYSVSREKKESFPLTVTSAQKNPTAFYLCASSIRDVQPQHFGDGTRLSIL.